The 10 T cell receptor beta chains below come from one sample, sequenced in a study of T-cell memory formation after mild COVID-19. Via MiXCR, TCRdb re-called the 5' RACE reads, giving one row per CDR3 protein. The table lists 130,000 to 150,000 distinct CDR3 sequences, about 6% of them singletons. The sample taken for sequencing was PBMCs or a T cell subset sorted from them (not recorded which). Receptors were obtained from an adult woman who had mild COVID-19 (a few samples of this study predate the infection). Cell type and time point are not known.

This clonotype was counted many times. The chain combines TRBV7-2 with TRBJ2-5; possible D gene TRBD2, 6 bases. This CDR3 contains 16 residues. Trimming stripped 5 bases from V and 1 base from J, with 17 bases between. Germline V CDR1 and CDR2: SGHTA, FQGNSA. Written as DNA, the CDR3 is TGTGCCAGCAGCGCTCTGACGGGGACTCTCCAAGAGACCCAGTACTTC. Protein: CASSALTGTLQETQYF. Full variable domain (rest looked up from reference TRBV7-2 and TRBJ2-5): GAGVSQSPSNKVTEKGKDVELRCDPISGHTALYWYRQSLGQGLEFLIYFQGNSAPDKSGLPSDRFSAERTGGSVSTLTIQRTQQEDSAVYLCASSALTGTLQETQYFGPGTRLLVL.

J is TRBJ1-1 and V is TRBV2, with TRBD1 identical over 7 bases. The V segment lost 5 bases and the J segment 8 bases; nucleotides outside the gene matches: 8. Germline V gene sequence: CDR1 SNHLY, CDR2 FYNNEI. This CDR3 region has 13 residues. The DNA for the CDR3 is TGTGCCAGCAGTAAGGGGGCAGGATCCGAAGCTTTCTTT. It codes for CASSKGAGSEAFF.

This chain connects TRBV5-1 to TRBJ2-7; tentatively, D is TRBD1 (5 bases). Germline V lookup: CDR1 SGHRS, CDR2 YFSETQ. This CDR3 is built from 13 residues. V was clipped by 4 bases and J by 5 bases, with 13 bases between them. The CDR3 sequence is CASSLTLGDEQYF. As DNA, the CDR3 is TGCGCCAGCAGCCTAACTTTAGGGGACGAGCAGTACTTC.

The chain employs TRBV5-5 and TRBJ1-5, with 7 nucleotides matching TRBD1. The germline V gene has CDR1 SGHKS and CDR2 YYEKEE (reference sequence). The CDR3 is 17 amino acids. The trim removed 3 bases at V and 0 bases at J, leaving 9 bases unmatched. CDR3 DNA sequence: TGTGCCAGCAGCTCCGCGGGACAGTTTTTTAGCAATCAGCCCCAGCATTTT. It yields the protein CASSSAGQFFSNQPQHF.

This clonotype came up many times. The chain carries TRBV5-4 and TRBJ2-2, with a weak D call TRBD2 (7 bases). Germline V gene sequence: CDR1 SGHNT, CDR2 YYREEE (reference sequence). The CDR3 contains 15 residues. The V end was cut by 6 bases, the J end by 3 bases, with 15 bases between. The CDR3 is CASMEGGLHTGELFF. CDR3 nucleotide sequence: TGTGCCAGCATGGAGGGGGGGCTCCACACCGGGGAGCTGTTTTTT.

This clonotype appeared a few times. This chain joins TRBV3-1 and TRBJ1-1, with TRBD1 identical over 8 bases. Trimming removed 2 bases from V and 5 bases from J; junction bases left unmatched: 4. Germline CDR1 and CDR2: LGHDT and YNNKEL (reference sequence). The length of the CDR3 is 14 residues. CDR3 protein: CASSQLNRGTEAFF. The CDR3 DNA reads TGTGCCAGCAGCCAACTGAACAGGGGGACTGAAGCTTTCTTT.

This clonotype appeared a few times. The chain links TRBV14 to TRBJ2-7; D remains unclear. The V and J ends lost 4 bases and 0 bases respectively, with 7 bases between them. This CDR3 has 13 residues. Germline CDR1 reads SGHDN; CDR2 reads FVKESK. The CDR3 DNA is TGTGCCAGCAGCCTCCACAACTCCTACGAGCAGTACTTC. It encodes CASSLHNSYEQYF.

This clonotype came up many times. The rearrangement links TRBV15 to TRBJ2-2, with 11 bases fitting TRBD2. Unmatched junction bases numbered 3, after V lost 6 bases and J lost 6 bases. CDR3 length: 14 residues. The germline V gene has CDR1 LNHNV and CDR2 YYDKDF (reference sequence). Here the CDR3 DNA reads TGTGCCACCAGGGAGGGACTAGCGGCCGGGGAGCTGTTTTTT. Encoded protein: CATREGLAAGELFF.

The J gene is TRBJ2-2, the V gene TRBV30; D gene ambiguous. CDR1 and CDR2 from the germline V gene are GTSNPN and SVGIG (reference sequence). The CDR3 runs to 13 residues. V lost 5 bases to trimming and J lost 1 base, with 8 bases between them. As DNA, the CDR3 is TGTGCCTGGGTTCGGCTGAACACCGGGGAGCTGTTTTTT. Protein: CAWVRLNTGELFF.

This clonotype appeared many times. The chain's CDR3 is CSARSRINQPQHF. The CDR3 DNA is TGCAGTGCTAGATCCCGGATTAATCAGCCCCAGCATTTT. The gene calls are TRBV20-1 and TRBJ1-5; no reliable D call. The CDR3 spans 13 residues. V lost 2 bases, J lost 4 bases, and 9 bases lay in between. Germline V gene data show CDR1 as DFQATT and CDR2 as SNEGSKA (reference sequence).